The 20 T cell receptor beta chains below were found in one sample sequenced in a study of blood T cell repertoires in COVID-19. Repertoires were generated with immunoSEQ multiplex PCR, while TCRdb's copy carries only in-frame clones and drops some. Among 170,000 or so clones listed, roughly 86% were seen once. Sequencing input: peripheral blood. The source of these receptors is a man in his forties with active or convalescent COVID-19.

The V call is TRBV7-9, the J call TRBJ1-2; no firm D call. Germline V gene sequence: CDR1 SEHNR, CDR2 FQNEAQ (reference sequence). This CDR3 has 14 residues. Trimming shortened V by 4 bases and J by 1 base, and 10 bases separated the two germline ends. DNA for the CDR3: TGTGCCAGCAGCTATGCAGGCCTTAACTATGGCTACACCTTC. Amino acids: CASSYAGLNYGYTF.

V gene TRBV28 combines with J gene TRBJ1-5, with TRBD1 as a possible D gene (5 bases). Trimming took 5 bases from V and 9 from J, leaving 20 bases between them. The CDR3 length is 15 residues. Looked up from germline, CDR1 is MDHEN and CDR2 is SYDVKM. The CDR3 sequence is CASSPLGGGGRPQHF. DNA of the CDR3: TGTGCCAGCAGTCCCCTGGGGGGTGGTGGGCGGCCCCAGCATTTT.

The chain links TRBV15 to TRBJ1-3; 10 bases fit TRBD1. The junction had 4 bases not matched to a gene; V was cut back by 0 bases and J by 8 bases. Germline loops: CDR1 LNHNV, CDR2 YYDKDF (reference sequence). This CDR3 spans 15 amino acids. In DNA form, the CDR3 reads TGTGCCACCAGCAGAGACTCCGGGACAGGGGACACCATATATTTT. Residues: CATSRDSGTGDTIYF.

V usage is TRBV20-1 and J usage is TRBJ1-3; D is undetermined. The V end was cut by 3 bases, the J end by 0 bases, with 15 bases between. The CDR3 loop spans 16 amino acids. Germline lookup yields CDR1 DFQATT and CDR2 SNEGSKA (reference sequence). CDR3 in amino acids: CSASKAGSSSGNTIYF. In DNA, the CDR3 is TGCAGTGCTAGTAAAGCGGGGAGTTCCTCTGGAAACACCATATATTTT.

The chain recombines TRBV29-1 with TRBJ2-7; TRBD2 matches 9 bases. V shed 8 bases, J shed 3 bases, and the junction held 11 bases outside the gene matches. The CDR3 has 14 residues. CDR1 SQVTM and CDR2 ANQGSEA come from the germline V gene. CDR3 loop: CSPVQGGGGYEQYF. Here the CDR3 DNA reads TGCAGCCCTGTCCAGGGCGGGGGGGGCTACGAGCAGTACTTC.

This chain connects TRBV2 to TRBJ2-7, with 9 bases that match TRBD1. The CDR3 length is 14 residues. With V trimmed by 6 bases and J by 2 bases, 5 bases remained unmatched. CDR1 and CDR2 (germline): SNHLY, FYNNEI. The DNA of the CDR3 is TGTGCCAGCAGGGGTGGGACAGGGCCCTACGAGCAGTACTTC. Its translation: CASRGGTGPYEQYF.

This chain uses TRBV18 with TRBJ1-2, with D possibly being TRBD1 (5 bases). The CDR3 length is 14 residues. Germline assignment: CDR1 KGHSH and CDR2 LQKENI. The germline V and J ends were trimmed by 0 bases and 3 bases, with 8 bases remaining between them. The CDR3: CASSPPGGYYGYTF. CDR3 DNA: TGTGCCAGCTCACCACCGGGGGGTTACTATGGCTACACCTTC.

The chain carries TRBV6-5 and TRBJ2-1, with a possible D match to TRBD2 (7 bases). This CDR3 has 11 amino acids. CDR1 and CDR2 from the germline V gene are MNHEY and SVGAGI. V lost 10 bases to trimming and J lost 7 bases, with 11 bases between them. CDR3 coding DNA: TGTGCCACAGGGGAGGGAAATGAGCAGTTCTTC. The encoded protein is CATGEGNEQFF.

The chain employs TRBV11-2 and TRBJ1-3; D remains ambiguous. Trimming shortened V by 0 bases and J by 1 base, and 7 bases separated the two germline ends. The germline V gene encodes CDR1 SGHAT and CDR2 FQNNGV. The CDR3 consists of 15 residues. The CDR3 region is CASSLEFVSGNTIYF. CDR3 sequence (DNA): TGTGCCAGCAGCTTAGAGTTTGTATCTGGAAACACCATATATTTT.

The CDR3 sequence is CASSYQTDNYEQYF. CDR3 nucleotides: TGCGCCAGCAGCTACCAGACAGATAACTACGAGCAGTACTTC. V usage is TRBV5-1 and J usage is TRBJ2-7; D perhaps matches TRBD1 (5 bases). The CDR3 has 14 amino acids. The germline V gene has CDR1 SGHRS and CDR2 YFSETQ. Trimming took 3 bases from V and 3 from J, leaving 13 bases between them.

The rearrangement links TRBV5-1 to TRBJ2-7; 10 bases agree with TRBD2. Trimming removed 3 bases from V and 1 base from J; junction bases left unmatched: 7. The germline gives CDR1 SGHRS, CDR2 YFSETQ. The CDR3 length is 16 residues. This CDR3 is CASSWTTSGESYEQYF. The CDR3 nucleotides are TGCGCCAGCAGCTGGACTACTAGCGGGGAGTCCTACGAGCAGTACTTC.

The chain employs TRBV28 and TRBJ2-2; 8 bases line up with TRBD2. Germline V gene lookup returns CDR1 MDHEN and CDR2 SYDVKM. This CDR3 spans 15 amino acids. V was pared by 5 bases and J by 6 bases, with 8 bases of the junction left unmatched. CDR3 DNA sequence: TGTGCCAGCAGTCCGGGAGGGGGAGGATCCGGGGAGCTGTTTTTT. Its protein is CASSPGGGGSGELFF.

The V call is TRBV6-4, the J call TRBJ2-1, with TRBD1 identical over 9 bases. The ends lost 3 bases at V and 7 bases at J; junction bases unmatched: 16. Germline CDR1 is MRHNA and CDR2 is SNTAGT. The CDR3 contains 18 residues. As DNA, the CDR3 is TGTGCCAGCAGTGAGGGGAGGCTTGGACAGGGGATAGCAAATGAGCAGTTCTTC. This sequence encodes CASSEGRLGQGIANEQFF.

The chain is built from TRBV5-1 and TRBJ2-3, with D perhaps TRBD1 (5 bases). Germline CDR1 is SGHRS and CDR2 is YFSETQ. Trimming removed 3 bases from V and 4 bases from J, with 6 bases in between. This CDR3 is built from 12 residues. In DNA, the CDR3 is TGCGCCAGCAGCTCAGGGTCAGATACGCAGTATTTT. This encodes CASSSGSDTQYF.

This chain uses TRBV29-1 with TRBJ2-1; TRBD1 aligns across 9 bases. CDR3 length: 14 amino acids. V lost 7 bases, J lost 2 bases, and 6 bases stayed unmatched. The germline gives CDR1 SQVTM, CDR2 ANQGSEA. In nucleotides, the CDR3 is TGCAGCGCATCCGGGACAGGGACCTACAATGAGCAGTTCTTC. This encodes CSASGTGTYNEQFF.

The chain's CDR3 is CASSQEGREPQHF. The CDR3 DNA sequence: TGCGCCAGCAGCCAAGAGGGGAGGGAGCCCCAGCATTTT. The genes are TRBV4-3 and TRBJ1-5; D is unclear. The germline V gene encodes CDR1 LGHNA and CDR2 YSLEER. Trimming left V 0 bases short and J 8 bases short, with 8 bases between. This CDR3 is built from 13 residues.

This clone was counted once. The chain employs TRBV2 and TRBJ2-5; perhaps TRBD1 as D (6 bases). The CDR3 runs 14 residues. Germline loops: CDR1 SNHLY, CDR2 FYNNEI. Trimming took 7 bases from V and 5 from J, leaving 17 bases between them. CDR3 sequence reads: CASTTMGAWETQYF. The CDR3 bases are TGTGCCAGCACAACCATGGGGGCGTGGGAGACCCAGTACTTC. Looking up the rest from reference TRBV2 and TRBJ2-5 gives the full variable domain: EPEVTQTPSHQVTQMGQEVILRCVPISNHLYFYWYRQILGQKVEFLVSFYNNEISEKSEIFDDQFSVERPDGSNFTLKIRSTKLEDSAMYFCASTTMGAWETQYFGPGTRLLVL.

This chain links TRBV10-3 with TRBJ1-1; TRBD1 agrees at 9 bases. After removal of 4 bases from V and 6 bases from J, the junction contained 9 bases not matched to a gene. CDR1 is ENHRY and CDR2 is SYGVKD in the germline V gene. The CDR3 runs 15 residues. The CDR3 bases are TGTGCCATCAGTGCCTCGGGACAGGGTAGATCTGAAGCTTTCTTT. Its protein product is CAISASGQGRSEAFF.

This chain joins TRBV5-1 and TRBJ2-3, with TRBD2 matching 8 bases. Trimming took 0 bases from V and 5 from J; bases not matched to a gene: 5. The CDR3 covers 15 residues. CDR1 is SGHRS, CDR2 YFSETQ, per germline. Here the CDR3 DNA reads TGCGCCAGCAGCTTGGAAGCGGGGGTTGGAGATACGCAGTATTTT. Translated: CASSLEAGVGDTQYF.

The chain combines TRBV11-2 with TRBJ2-1, with D unclear. Germline lookup yields CDR1 SGHAT and CDR2 FQNNGV. Deletions cut 0 bases from V and 8 bases from J, with 8 bases between. CDR3 length: 13 residues. CDR3 sequence (DNA): TGTGCCAGCAGCTTAGATCTGAGCGATGAGCAGTTCTTC. The encoded protein is CASSLDLSDEQFF.